This TCR beta chain was captured in a study of CD8 T cells in Susac syndrome. The authors reverse transcribed 0.5 to 1 ug RNA with random hexamers. TCRdb re-analysed the immunoSEQ multiplex PCR reads in MiXCR, keeping a single row per CDR3 protein. The sample carries more than 65,000 distinct CDR3 sequences, more than 85% recorded once. This clonotype was counted once. The germline gives CDR1 LNHDA, CDR2 SQIVND (reference sequence). Deletions cut 8 bases from V and 2 bases from J, with 19 bases between. The CDR3 extends over 16 amino acids. What was sequenced was CD8+ T cells from PBMCs. The receptor's source is a human donor in good health. This chain links TRBV19 with TRBJ2-1; a possible D gene is TRBD2 (7 bases). DNA of the CDR3: TGTGCCAGTCGACCCCAAGGGGGGGGCGCCTACAATGAGCAGTTCTTC. As protein: CASRPQGGGAYNEQFF.